Listed below are T cell receptor beta chains from one sample, sequenced in a study of beta chain features in type 1 diabetes. The repertoire was sequenced with immunoSEQ multiplex PCR; TCRdb's copy has only in-frame clones and lacks some. The sample comprises some 360,000 clones, 20% of which are singletons, and under 0.055% rests with the top ten. The sample comprised naive CD4+ T cells from blood. The receptors were sampled from a young woman in good health. Each CDR3 is given with its conserved first and last residue. D genes are given only for firm matches. The size field is filled for only some rows; it gives once, few, many or a size class.

V gene: TRBV30; J gene: TRBJ2-7; CDR3 length: 13; D gene: -; clone size: few; CDR3 DNA: TGTGCCTGGAGTCACTCCTCCCCCTACGAGCAGTACTTC; CDR3 protein: CAWSHSSPYEQYF
V gene: TRBV4-2; J gene: TRBJ1-1; CDR3 length: 15; D gene: -; clone size: -; CDR3 DNA: TGTGCCAGCAGCCAAGAGACCAGGGTGAACACTGAAGCTTTCTTT; CDR3 protein: CASSQETRVNTEAFF
V gene: TRBV6-5; J gene: TRBJ2-7; CDR3 length: 11; D gene: -; clone size: -; CDR3 DNA: TGTGCCAGCACCACGGTCTACGAGCAGTACTTC; CDR3 protein: CASTTVYEQYF
V gene: TRBV7-9; J gene: TRBJ2-5; CDR3 length: 14; D gene: -; clone size: few; CDR3 DNA: TGTGCCAGCAGCTCATTAGGGGCAACGGGGACCCAGTACTTC; CDR3 protein: CASSSLGATGTQYF
V gene: TRBV19; J gene: TRBJ1-2; CDR3 length: 13; D gene: -; clone size: -; CDR3 DNA: TGTGCCAGTAGTAAGGACAGAAACTATGGCTACACCTTC; CDR3 protein: CASSKDRNYGYTF
V gene: TRBV30; J gene: TRBJ2-3; CDR3 length: 14; D gene: -; clone size: -; CDR3 DNA: TGTGCCTGGAGTGTACAAGGGGCCACAGATACGCAGTATTTT; CDR3 protein: CAWSVQGATDTQYF
V gene: TRBV5-1; J gene: TRBJ2-3; CDR3 length: 14; D gene: TRBD1; clone size: -; CDR3 DNA: TGCGCCAGCAGCTTGGACAGGGGGACAGATACGCAGTATTTT; CDR3 protein: CASSLDRGTDTQYF
V gene: TRBV18; J gene: TRBJ2-1; CDR3 length: 15; D gene: TRBD2; clone size: -; CDR3 DNA: TGTGCCAGCTCTCCTACTAGCGGGCCCTACAATGAGCAGTTCTTC; CDR3 protein: CASSPTSGPYNEQFF
V gene: TRBV7-3; J gene: TRBJ2-2; CDR3 length: 14; D gene: -; clone size: -; CDR3 DNA: TGTGCCAGCAGCCCGGACAGCAACACCGGGGAGCTGTTTTTT; CDR3 protein: CASSPDSNTGELFF
V gene: TRBV10-3; J gene: TRBJ2-1; CDR3 length: 13; D gene: TRBD2; clone size: few; CDR3 DNA: TGTGCCATAAGAGCGGGAGTGGATAATGAGCAGTTCTTC; CDR3 protein: CAIRAGVDNEQFF
V gene: TRBV2; J gene: TRBJ2-7; CDR3 length: 14; D gene: -; clone size: few; CDR3 DNA: TGTGCCAGCCTGCAGGGGTCGAGCTCCTACGAGCAGTACTTC; CDR3 protein: CASLQGSSSYEQYF
V gene: TRBV29-1; J gene: TRBJ1-5; CDR3 length: 14; D gene: -; clone size: few; CDR3 DNA: TGCAGCGTTGAAGAGCTAGACGGCAATCAGCCCCAGCATTTT; CDR3 protein: CSVEELDGNQPQHF
V gene: TRBV29-1; J gene: TRBJ1-2; CDR3 length: 12; D gene: -; clone size: -; CDR3 DNA: TGCAGCGTTGACCGGGGGTACTATGGCTACACCTTC; CDR3 protein: CSVDRGYYGYTF
V gene: TRBV5-1; J gene: TRBJ2-3; CDR3 length: 15; D gene: TRBD2; clone size: -; CDR3 DNA: TGCGCCAGCAGCTTGGAACAGCGGGGGCGTAATACGCAGTATTTT; CDR3 protein: CASSLEQRGRNTQYF
V gene: TRBV18; J gene: TRBJ2-7; CDR3 length: 14; D gene: TRBD1; clone size: few; CDR3 DNA: TGTGCCAGCTCACCCGACAGGGTAGGCTACGAGCAGTACTTC; CDR3 protein: CASSPDRVGYEQYF